The 28 T cell receptor beta chains below all came from one sample that was sequenced in a study of vaccination and CD4 T cells after COVID-19. No cognate antigen is known for these TCRs. Treatment in this sample: approximately nine-day PBMC culture with coronavirus spike peptide pools or control peptides (ViraFEST assay). Oncomine TCR Beta short-read sequencing was applied to DNA from cultured CD4+ T cells. Via MiXCR, TCRdb re-called the PCR reads, giving one row per CDR3 protein. The sample contains roughly 13,000 distinct CDR3 sequences, about three fifths of which appear only once. Material: CD4+ T cells from blood, cultured in vitro. Source of these receptors: a human donor who had recovered from COVID-19.

This chain joins TRBV20-1 and TRBJ2-5; D unresolved. CDR3 length equals 12 residues. CDR1 and CDR2 (germline): DFQATT, SNEGSKA (reference sequence). Between the trimmed V and J ends, which lost 6 bases and 4 bases, there was a span of 12 bases. The CDR3 nucleotides read TGCAGTGCCTTGATCTCGGGAGAGACCCAGTACTTC. It specifies CSALISGETQYF.

The rearrangement links TRBV6-1 to TRBJ2-7, with 11 positions matching TRBD1. There are 17 residues in the CDR3. J was trimmed by 3 bases and V by 7 bases; bases with no gene match: 14. Germline CDR1 and CDR2: MNHNS and SASEGT. In DNA, the CDR3 is TGTGCCAGCAAAGTTATTTTTGGGACAGGGGGTGACTACGAGCAGTACTTC. Its protein product is CASKVIFGTGGDYEQYF.

This clonotype was observed a handful of times. The rearrangement joins TRBV20-1 to TRBJ1-6; TRBD1 aligns across 8 bases. Germline CDR1 DFQATT, CDR2 SNEGSKA (reference sequence). V lost 3 bases to trimming and J lost 8 bases; unmatched junction nucleotides: 3. The CDR3 runs 13 residues. The CDR3 sequence is CSASGQGDSPLHF. DNA for the CDR3: TGCAGTGCTAGCGGACAGGGAGATTCACCCCTCCACTTT.

This chain links TRBV2 with TRBJ2-5, with TRBD2 identical over 8 bases. Germline CDR1 SNHLY, CDR2 FYNNEI. There are 15 residues in the CDR3. The junction had 11 bases not matched to a gene; V was cut back by 6 bases and J by 5 bases. The CDR3 sequence: CASSAQRAGAETQYF. CDR3 coding DNA: TGTGCCAGCAGCGCCCAGCGAGCGGGAGCGGAGACCCAGTACTTC.

The CDR3 DNA follows: TGTGCCAGCGGGGACCTTAGCCCAGATACGCAGTATTTT. This encodes CASGDLSPDTQYF. The chain links TRBV6-1 to TRBJ2-3, with D perhaps given as TRBD1 or TRBD2 (5 bases each). Germline V CDR1 and CDR2: MNHNS, SASEGT. The CDR3 is 13 amino acids. V was pared by 8 bases and J by 4 bases, with 13 bases between.

V gene TRBV5-4 combines with J gene TRBJ2-3; no reliable D call. The germline V gene encodes CDR1 SGHNT and CDR2 YYREEE (reference sequence). V lost 3 bases and J lost 6, with 11 bases in between. This CDR3 is built from 13 residues. CDR3: CASSSKAGDTQYF. DNA for the CDR3: TGTGCCAGCAGCTCAAAGGCCGGGGATACGCAGTATTTT.

This clonotype was seen a few times. The genes are TRBV24-1 and TRBJ1-2; maybe TRBD1 (6 bases). Trimming left V 4 bases short and J 2 bases short, with 10 bases between. The CDR3 contains 14 residues. The V gene's germline CDR1 is KGHDR and CDR2 SFDVKD. This CDR3 reads CATSDWDTNYGYTF. The CDR3 bases are TGTGCCACCAGTGACTGGGACACGAACTATGGCTACACCTTC.

The gene calls are TRBV5-4 and TRBJ1-2, with D perhaps TRBD1 (6 bases). Germline CDR1 is SGHNT and CDR2 is YYREEE (reference sequence). The CDR3 is made up of 15 amino acids. The V gene lost 2 bases and the J gene lost 3 bases, with 14 bases spanning the gap. CDR3 amino acids: CASSFRGWDYYGYTF. CDR3 sequence (DNA): TGTGCCAGCAGCTTCAGGGGATGGGATTACTATGGCTACACCTTC.

The table lists this clonotype with a count of one. The V call is TRBV4-1, the J call TRBJ1-4; TRBD1 matches 7 bases. Trimming removed 4 bases from V and 5 bases from J; junction bases left unmatched: 1. From germline, CDR1 is MGHRA and CDR2 YSYEKL. The CDR3 spans 13 residues. CDR3: CASSLGQNEKLFF. The CDR3 DNA reads as TGCGCCAGCAGCCTGGGACAGAATGAAAAACTGTTTTTT.

The rearrangement links TRBV6-5 to TRBJ2-7; 8 positions match TRBD2. The J call may be faulty, since TRBJ2-5 better matches the DNA end. This CDR3 is 14 amino acids long. Germline V CDR1 and CDR2: MNHEY, SVGAGI. The CDR3 protein is CASSYRGGRETQYF. As DNA, the CDR3 is TGTGCCAGCAGTTACCGGGGGGGCAGGGAGACCCAGTACTTC.

This chain links TRBV7-8 with TRBJ2-1, with D unresolved. This CDR3 spans 14 amino acids. In germline, CDR1 is SGHVS, CDR2 FQNEAQ. V lost 1 base, J lost 15 bases, and 19 bases lay in between. The CDR3 loop reads CASSLVSFVGLRFF. CDR3 nucleotides: TGTGCCAGCAGCTTAGTTTCGTTTGTCGGGTTGCGGTTCTTC.

This clonotype appeared once. The chain couples TRBV15 to TRBJ1-4; D remains unclear. The length of the CDR3 is 14 residues. Trimming took off 2 bases at V and 5 bases at J, with 9 bases between the two ends. CDR1 LNHNV and CDR2 YYDKDF come from the germline V gene (reference sequence). CDR3 coding DNA: TGTGCCACCAGCAGACGAACGGGGAATGAAAAACTGTTTTTT. Translating it yields CATSRRTGNEKLFF.

This chain joins TRBV20-1 and TRBJ2-1, with TRBD2 matching over 9 bases. CDR1 is DFQATT and CDR2 is SNEGSKA in the germline V gene (reference sequence). Unmatched junction bases numbered 14, after V lost 5 bases and J lost 0 bases. This CDR3 contains 18 residues. This chain's CDR3 is CSAPGTSRTVSSYNEQFF. The CDR3, as DNA: TGCAGTGCTCCCGGGACTAGCAGGACCGTCAGCTCCTACAATGAGCAGTTCTTC.

The rearrangement joins TRBV12-3 or TRBV12-4 to TRBJ1-2; D uncertain. The V end lost 3 bases, the J end lost 2 bases, and 7 bases lay between the germline ends. This CDR3 contains 13 residues. CDR3 in amino acids: CASSFRRNYGYTF. The CDR3 DNA reads TGTGCCAGCAGTTTCAGAAGAAACTATGGCTACACCTTC.

V usage is TRBV24-1 and J usage is TRBJ1-5; D unresolved. The CDR3 sequence is 14 residues long. Trimming removed 5 bases from V and 1 base from J, with 8 bases in between. The germline V gene has CDR1 KGHDR and CDR2 SFDVKD. The chain's CDR3 is CATSGRQSNQPQHF. The DNA of the CDR3 is TGTGCCACCAGTGGTAGGCAGAGCAATCAGCCCCAGCATTTT.

This sequence joins TRBV27 and TRBJ2-1; TRBD1 matches at 8 bases. V was pared by 4 bases and J by 12 bases, with 11 bases of the junction left unmatched. This CDR3 spans 14 amino acids. Germline-derived CDR1 and CDR2 are MNHEY and SMNVEV (reference sequence). CDR3 DNA sequence: TGTGCCAGCAGTTCCGGGACAGGTACCCTAGGGCAGTTCTTC. The encoded protein is CASSSGTGTLGQFF.

This clonotype was counted once. V gene TRBV7-3 combines with J gene TRBJ2-5, with 7 bases matching TRBD2. CDR1 is SGHTA, CDR2 FQGTGA, per germline. The J segment lost 5 bases and the V segment lost 1 base, leaving 7 bases of the junction unmatched. This CDR3 is built from 15 residues. The CDR3 nucleotides are TGTGCCAGCAGCTTAATCAGGCGGGAGCCCGAGACCCAGTACTTC. This gives the protein CASSLIRREPETQYF.

The rearrangement links TRBV14 to TRBJ2-5; possibly TRBD1 for D (5 bases). The V gene lost 3 bases and the J gene lost 1 base, with 12 bases spanning the gap. This CDR3 is 15 amino acids long. Germline V lookup: CDR1 SGHDN, CDR2 FVKESK. This chain's CDR3 is CASSQGRIIQETQYF. The CDR3 nucleotides are TGTGCCAGCAGCCAGGGGCGGATTATCCAAGAGACCCAGTACTTC.

This clonotype has a handful of counts. The CDR3 sequence is CASSRDRDTQYF. In DNA form, the CDR3 reads TGTGCCAGCAGCCGGGACCGAGATACGCAGTATTTT. The chain combines TRBV7-2 with TRBJ2-3; TRBD1 or TRBD2 may be the D gene (5 bases each). The CDR3 is 12 residues long. V gave up 5 bases and J gave up 5 bases, with 8 bases separating them. Germline V lookup: CDR1 SGHTA, CDR2 FQGNSA. Together with reference TRBV7-2 and TRBJ2-3, the CDR3 gives the full variable domain: GAGVSQSPSNKVTEKGKDVELRCDPISGHTALYWYRQSLGQGLEFLIYFQGNSAPDKSGLPSDRFSAERTGGSVSTLTIQRTQQEDSAVYLCASSRDRDTQYFGPGTRLTVL.

This clonotype was seen more than once but under ten times. V and J are TRBV28 and TRBJ1-2; D call uncertain. Trimming took 1 base from V and 6 from J, leaving 6 bases between them. This CDR3 contains 12 residues. Germline V CDR1 and CDR2: MDHEN, SYDVKM. CDR3 sequence: CASSLYPDGYTF. As DNA, the CDR3 is TGTGCCAGCAGTTTATATCCCGATGGCTACACCTTC.

The V and J genes are TRBV3-1 and TRBJ2-3; D not certain. The CDR3 length is 13 residues. Trimming removed 1 base from V and 8 bases from J, with 10 bases in between. Germline V gene sequence: CDR1 LGHDT, CDR2 YNNKEL (reference sequence). The CDR3 reads CASSQVASGTQYF. The CDR3 DNA reads TGTGCCAGCAGCCAAGTAGCCTCAGGTACGCAGTATTTT.

J is TRBJ2-7 and V is TRBV20-1; 9 bases line up with TRBD2. The CDR3 length is 12 residues. CDR1 and CDR2 (germline): DFQATT, SNEGSKA (reference sequence). With 5 bases clipped from V and 7 bases from J, the junction kept 6 bases outside the gene matches. DNA for the CDR3: TGCAGTGCTCTAGCGGGACTGGGTGAGCAGTACTTC. Amino acid sequence: CSALAGLGEQYF.

A few counts support this clonotype. This chain links TRBV27 with TRBJ2-3; TRBD2 is a possible D gene (5 bases). The CDR3 is made up of 13 amino acids. Germline V lookup: CDR1 MNHEY, CDR2 SMNVEV (reference sequence). Trimming took 6 bases from V and 0 from J, leaving 7 bases between them. CDR3 in DNA: TGTGCCAGCAGGGGGAGTAGCACAGATACGCAGTATTTT. This encodes CASRGSSTDTQYF.

To note about this clonotype: The junction does not match germline at one end; this may be a read error. This rearrangement joins TRBV7-2 to TRBJ2-3; no reliable D call. The CDR3 extends over 13 amino acids. From germline, CDR1 is SGHTA and CDR2 FQGNSA. The CDR3 DNA sequence: TGTGCCAGCAGCGTAGCTGGGCCAGATACGCAGTATTTT. This codes for CASSVAGPDTQYF.

This clonotype has just a few counts. V usage is TRBV30 and J usage is TRBJ1-1, with a weak D call TRBD1 (5 bases). The CDR3 runs 14 residues. Trimming took off 1 base at V and 11 bases at J, with 20 bases between the two ends. CDR1 and CDR2 (germline): GTSNPN, SVGIG (reference sequence). CDR3 region: CAWSDLTMGGGAFF. CDR3 DNA: TGTGCCTGGAGTGACCTGACGATGGGGGGAGGGGCTTTCTTT. The full variable domain, its missing parts supplied by reference TRBV30 and TRBJ1-1, is SQTIHQWPATLVQPVGSPLSLECTVEGTSNPNLYWYRQAAGRGLQLLFYSVGIGQISSEVPQNLSASRPQDRQFILSSKKLLLSDSGFYLCAWSDLTMGGGAFFGQGTRLTVV.

This rearrangement joins TRBV6-2 or TRBV6-3 to TRBJ1-1; possible D gene TRBD1, 6 bases. Germline-derived CDR1 and CDR2 are MNHEY and SVGEGT. The CDR3 totals 16 residues. V lost 2 bases, J lost 5 bases, and 18 bases lay in between. CDR3 nucleotide sequence: TGTGCCAGCAGTTACGCCCACCGACAGGAGGGGACTGAAGCTTTCTTT. Amino acid sequence: CASSYAHRQEGTEAFF.

This chain links TRBV20-1 with TRBJ2-2; 8 nucleotides match TRBD1. Looked up from germline, CDR1 is DFQATT and CDR2 is SNEGSKA (reference sequence). The CDR3 contains 17 residues. With V trimmed by 0 bases and J by 4 bases, 10 bases remained unmatched. CDR3 loop: CSARDPTGGRRTGELFF. As DNA, the CDR3 is TGCAGTGCTAGAGATCCTACAGGGGGAAGGCGCACCGGGGAGCTGTTTTTT.

This clonotype appeared once. The chain links TRBV19 to TRBJ2-1, with D possibly matching TRBD2 (5 bases). The germline V gene encodes CDR1 LNHDA and CDR2 SQIVND (reference sequence). Trimming cost V 9 bases and J 6 bases, with 18 bases left between them. This CDR3 is built from 14 residues. In DNA form, the CDR3 reads TGTGCCAGCACCCCCCTTATAGGAGGCAATGAGCAGTTCTTC. Translated, it gives CASTPLIGGNEQFF.